The subject of this entry is one TCR beta chain. The antigen it recognizes is unknown. No per-base quality is available; no much larger clone lies one base away. This record comes from a study of shared clonotypes between healthy human individuals (dated by TCRdb to the early 2020s). As for the study more broadly: The cohort comprised a couple of women and three men aged 18 to 49 years. For each donor, three plates each were used for CD4 naive and CD4 memory, two plates were used for CD8 naive, and one plate was used for CD8 memory. Blood TCR repertoires of roughly 5 healthy adults were deeply sequenced to estimate repertoire size and the extent of clonotype sharing between individuals. To increase sequencing depth and limit assay-specific biases, TCR repertoire library preparation and sequencing were carried out by different laboratories using diverse techniques. Between about 0.8 and 9 billion PBMCs per donor were obtained by leukapheresis.

The donors were healthy, HIV-negative adults with no recently reported acute infections or vaccinations. Only Caucasian adults living in Nashville, Tennessee, USA were represented among the donors. CD4+ T cells were enriched by magnetic negative selection, after which naive cells were positively selected on CD45RA and the negative fraction was taken as the memory subset. Blood was collected by leukapheresis, and PBMCs were isolated by Ficoll-Histopaque density gradient centrifugation and then cryopreserved in liquid nitrogen vapor phase. Purity and quantity of every magnetically sorted T cell population were checked by analytical flow cytometry. Genomic DNA was isolated from every sorted fraction and measured by UV absorbance on a Nanodrop 2000c. At the junction V is shortened by 8 bases and J by 3 bases; bases outside the gene matches: 5. From a lookup of the germline V gene, CDR1 and CDR2 are MNHNS and SASEGT. The CDR3 runs 13 residues from the cysteine to the phenylalanine. The retained sequence is limited to the CDR3, 39 bases, with the frame set at the first base.

TCR CDR3 regions were amplified from genomic DNA by multiplex PCR using the deep immunoSEQ assay. For each cell subset, the extracted genomic DNA was distributed evenly across all wells of several immunoSEQ 96-well plates, and each plate served as one replicate. For sorted subsets, each replicate PCR was loaded with about 0.2 ug genomic DNA, equivalent to about 33,000 T cell genomes. Purified libraries were measured with a Qubit 3.0 fluorometer, size-checked on a Bioanalyzer 2100, and measured again with the KAPA Library Quantification kit. Each immunoSEQ 96-well plate was sequenced on its own single-read 150-cycle Illumina NextSeq 550 flow cell. Per the authors' processing: Because the immunoSEQ output included only junctional sequences and no quality scores, the filtering could not be the same as the filtering used for full-length reads. To assign V/J genes and CDR3, sequences were annotated against IMGT germline references using PyIR, a Python wrapper for IgBLAST v1.9. Any read was removed if the V/J assignment was weak (E-value above 1e-6), the CDR3 was missing, or the read contained stop codons, out-of-frame junctions, or ambiguous translated residues. V3J clonotypes were defined as sequences sharing the same inferred V gene, J gene, and CDR3 amino acid sequence. The percentage overlap between two repertoires was calculated by dividing the number of shared unique clonotypes by the size of the smaller repertoire. Richness of each repertoire was evaluated using RTK rarefaction, the Chao1 estimator, and Recon v2.1 estimates of unobserved clonotypes. For all TCRbeta clonotypes obtained by the gDNA method from several donors, generation probabilities were computed with OLGA. Here the immuneACCESS table is served through TCRdb, limited to in-frame sequences with V and J called. Missing clones are a known gap in these copies; in checked studies unresolved V genes cover under half, and the rest lacks a known reason. V, J and clone size derive from that table, while D and trimming were established from the DNA sequence. A total of about 700,000 clones appear in this sample, under 80% of them only once. The ten largest clones add up to approximately 1.7% of the sample.

The paper as a whole reports these results and caveats: Based on pairwise subsampling, the degree of clonotype sharing among donors was expected to be affected by sequencing depth. When a few donors were compared, the shared fraction of clonotypes was about 5% for naive CD4, over 3% for naive CD8, 2% to 2.5% for memory CD4, and 0.35% to 0.4% for memory CD8. Compared with non-shared clonotypes, the clonotypes found in all four sorted-subset donors had higher generation probabilities. Only blood was sampled, and tissue TCR repertoires likely differ from those in blood. Naive subsets generally had larger estimated clonotype richness than memory subsets did. Because the study included a small number of donors, the genetic and exposure-history diversity represented was limited. Incomplete sequencing was indicated by rarefaction of sorted-subset datasets, despite the large sequencing depth.

The rearranged segments are TRBV6-1 and TRBJ1-2; 8 bases in the middle match TRBD1. This TCR was recovered from a woman in her twenties or thirties in good health. Material: memory CD4+ T cells sorted from blood. Per the publication, the cell subset or site label means: CD45RA-negative fraction. At the DNA level, the sequence is TGTGCCAGCGGCGGACAGGGTTACTATGGCTACACCTTC. This gives the protein CASGGQGYYGYTF.